Listed below are T cell receptor beta chains from one sample, sequenced in a study of T cells after yellow fever vaccination. Each CDR3 protein is one row after TCRdb ran MiXCR on the 5' RACE reads. The sample carries more than 120,000 distinct CDR3 sequences, less than 9.5% recorded once. Sequenced here: CD4+ T cells sorted from PBMCs, sampled 5 days after the yellow fever booster vaccination. Receptors originate from a man aged 25-40 years who received the YFV17D yellow fever vaccine. CDR3s include the opening cysteine and the closing phenylalanine or tryptophan. D genes are given only for firm matches. Clone sizes are given selectively: once, few, many, or a class where the clone is expanded.

v_gene: TRBV4-2; d_gene: TRBD2; j_gene: TRBJ2-2; abundance: few; CDR3aa: CASSLRGASGRGNTGELFF; CDR3nt: TGTGCCAGCAGCCTACGAGGGGCTAGCGGGAGGGGTAACACCGGGGAGCTGTTTTTT
v_gene: TRBV7-2; d_gene: .; j_gene: TRBJ2-7; abundance: .; CDR3aa: CASSLWGAQYF; CDR3nt: TGTGCCAGCAGCTTATGGGGAGCGCAGTACTTC
v_gene: TRBV6-2/TRBV6-3; d_gene: .; j_gene: TRBJ2-7; abundance: many; CDR3aa: CATSTGYYEQYF; CDR3nt: TGTGCCACCTCGACGGGATACTACGAGCAGTACTTC
v_gene: TRBV7-2; d_gene: .; j_gene: TRBJ2-1; abundance: many; CDR3aa: CASSNYYEQFF; CDR3nt: TGTGCCAGCAGCAACTACTATGAGCAGTTCTTC
v_gene: TRBV5-1; d_gene: TRBD2; j_gene: TRBJ2-1; abundance: few; CDR3aa: CASTFSSGNSYNEQFF; CDR3nt: TGCGCCAGCACATTCTCTAGCGGGAACTCCTACAATGAGCAGTTCTTC
v_gene: TRBV19; d_gene: TRBD1; j_gene: TRBJ2-1; abundance: few; CDR3aa: CASSLRDRQFF; CDR3nt: TGTGCCAGTAGCCTCCGGGACAGACAGTTCTTC
v_gene: TRBV7-2; d_gene: .; j_gene: TRBJ1-6; abundance: many; CDR3aa: CASSLGDRRNSPLHF; CDR3nt: TGTGCCAGCAGCTTAGGAGACAGGAGGAATTCACCCCTCCACTTT
v_gene: TRBV5-1; d_gene: TRBD2; j_gene: TRBJ2-2; abundance: many; CDR3aa: CASSFLAGLTTGELFF; CDR3nt: TGCGCCAGCAGCTTTTTAGCGGGATTGACCACCGGGGAGCTGTTTTTT
v_gene: TRBV5-1; d_gene: TRBD1; j_gene: TRBJ2-7; abundance: many; CDR3aa: CASRSGTGGYEQYF; CDR3nt: TGCGCCAGCAGGTCCGGGACAGGGGGCTACGAGCAGTACTTC
v_gene: TRBV19; d_gene: TRBD1; j_gene: TRBJ2-7; abundance: .; CDR3aa: CASSLPPRTGGSYEQYF; CDR3nt: TGTGCCAGTAGTCTTCCGCCCCGGACAGGGGGCTCCTACGAGCAGTACTTC
v_gene: TRBV28; d_gene: .; j_gene: TRBJ2-7; abundance: few; CDR3aa: CASSLLDPISYEQYF; CDR3nt: TGTGCCAGCAGTTTACTAGATCCTATCTCCTACGAGCAGTACTTC
v_gene: TRBV6-1; d_gene: TRBD2; j_gene: TRBJ2-7; abundance: many; CDR3aa: CASSVAGGPYEQYF; CDR3nt: TGTGCCAGCAGCGTAGCGGGAGGGCCCTACGAGCAGTACTTC
v_gene: TRBV7-2; d_gene: TRBD2; j_gene: TRBJ2-5; abundance: many; CDR3aa: CASSPQSGRGETQYF; CDR3nt: TGTGCCAGCAGCCCCCAGAGCGGGAGGGGGGAGACCCAGTACTTC
v_gene: TRBV5-6; d_gene: TRBD1; j_gene: TRBJ1-2; abundance: many; CDR3aa: CASSQQGWNYGYTF; CDR3nt: TGTGCCAGCAGCCAACAGGGGTGGAACTATGGCTACACCTTC
v_gene: TRBV20-1; d_gene: .; j_gene: TRBJ2-3; abundance: many; CDR3aa: CSAKLLSGSSADTQYF; CDR3nt: TGCAGTGCTAAACTCCTGAGTGGGAGTAGCGCAGATACGCAGTATTTT
v_gene: TRBV4-3; d_gene: .; j_gene: TRBJ2-3; abundance: many; CDR3aa: CASSQETDGTQYF; CDR3nt: TGCGCCAGCAGCCAGGAAACGGATGGTACGCAGTATTTT
v_gene: TRBV5-1; d_gene: TRBD2; j_gene: TRBJ2-2; abundance: many; CDR3aa: CASSFLAGAIGELFF; CDR3nt: TGCGCCAGCAGCTTTCTAGCGGGAGCGATCGGGGAGCTGTTTTTT
v_gene: TRBV9; d_gene: TRBD1; j_gene: TRBJ1-6; abundance: .; CDR3aa: CTSSGDRNSPLHF; CDR3nt: TGTACCAGCAGCGGGGACAGGAATTCACCCCTCCACTTT
v_gene: TRBV6-5; d_gene: TRBD1; j_gene: TRBJ2-6; abundance: .; CDR3aa: CASSSGTGKSSGANVLTF; CDR3nt: TGTGCCAGCAGTTCGGGGACAGGGAAAAGCTCTGGGGCCAACGTCCTGACTTTC
v_gene: TRBV20-1; d_gene: TRBD1; j_gene: TRBJ2-1; abundance: many; CDR3aa: CSARNDRDRRYNEQFF; CDR3nt: TGCAGTGCTAGAAACGACCGGGACAGACGATACAATGAGCAGTTCTTC
v_gene: TRBV7-6; d_gene: .; j_gene: TRBJ1-1; abundance: many; CDR3aa: CASSHRDPGAEAFF; CDR3nt: TGTGCCAGCAGCCATAGGGACCCGGGCGCTGAAGCTTTCTTT
v_gene: TRBV6-2/TRBV6-3; d_gene: .; j_gene: TRBJ2-1; abundance: many; CDR3aa: CASLEASEQFF; CDR3nt: TGTGCCAGCTTGGAGGCTTCTGAGCAGTTCTTC
v_gene: TRBV6-5; d_gene: .; j_gene: TRBJ2-5; abundance: many; CDR3aa: CASSYGRRETQYF; CDR3nt: TGTGCCAGCAGTTACGGCCGAAGGGAGACCCAGTACTTC